This T cell receptor beta chain was retrieved from a study of graft-versus-host responses after intestinal transplantation. Whole-study context: Anti-thymocyte globulin induction was given to all recipients, followed by tacrolimus and steroids for approximately three years. General study points: Ileal or blood samples showed some GvH clones first, and such clones were also found in recipient marrow. Subjects displaying graft-donor T cell macrochimerism possessed elevated graft-versus-host to host-versus-graft clonal ratios inside allografts.

CDR1 is SEHNR and CDR2 is FQNEAQ in the germline V gene (reference sequence). The V and J ends lost 5 bases and 3 bases, in that order; junction bases with no gene match: 8. The CDR3 runs to 15 residues. Notes on this clone: Its antigen is unknown.

Assay: immunoSEQ multiplex PCR; the TCRdb copy retains only in-frame clones and omits some. The table lists about 25,000 clones, approximately 85% of them singletons. The rearrangement uses TRBV7-9 and TRBJ1-1; 8 bases map to TRBD1. The clonotype comes from a human patient who received an intestinal transplant, so some T cells may come from the graft donor. The specimen was PBMCs, collected 463 days after intestinal transplant. DNA for the CDR3: TGTGCCAGCAGCATAAATCAGGGGGCCGACACTGAAGCTTTCTTT. It is translated as CASSINQGADTEAFF.